This T cell receptor (beta chain) was captured in a study of cytomegalovirus exposure and HLA in healthy donors. CDR3 length: 14 residues. Per germline, CDR1 LNHDA and CDR2 SQIVND (reference sequence). V lost 3 bases and J 0 bases, leaving 5 bases between the germline ends. The PCR had 60 Vbeta and 13 Jbeta primers. TCRdb's table, derived via immunoSEQ multiplex PCR, lists solely in-frame clones and lacks some. The repertoire holds 35,000 to 40,000 clones, more than 50% seen once, with 6.2% in the top ten. The sequence was obtained from a middle-aged woman in good health and CMV-seropositive. This chain uses TRBV19 with TRBJ1-4; D is unresolved. The sequenced sample was PBMCs. The DNA for the CDR3 is TGTGCCAGTAGTATTTACTCAACTAATGAAAAACTGTTTTTT. Translated, it gives CASSIYSTNEKLFF.